Here is one T cell receptor (beta chain) with its context. These data belong to a study of blood T cell repertoires in COVID-19. Study-level information: PBMCs, B-cell-depleted T cells, or T cells were the source of the cDNA or gDNA that made up the material.

Germline V gene data show CDR1 as SEHNR and CDR2 as FQNEAQ (reference sequence). With 5 bases removed from V and 1 base from J, the gap between germline ends came to 6 bases. CDR3 length equals 12 residues. Original processing notes: Nucleated cell number was recorded as an estimate derived from reference gene primer amplification. Profiling relied on immunoSEQ multiplex PCR, and the TCRdb table lists in-frame clones only, not all of them. V and J calls and clone size are as listed in that table; D and trimming were resolved from the DNA. The sample has 200,000 to 250,000 clones, approximately 85% seen once. The study recruited people aged roughly 18 to 95 years across about two dozen US areas. Participant-reported clinical history was the basis for cohort assignment.

The rearrangement links TRBV7-9 to TRBJ2-7, with TRBD1 as a possible D gene (5 bases). The sequence was collected from a woman between 45 and 65 years old with acute COVID-19. The sample comprised PBMCs or T cells enriched from blood (not recorded which). The CDR3 DNA is TGTGCCAGCAGCGACAGTTCCTACGAGCAGTACTTC. This encodes CASSDSSYEQYF.